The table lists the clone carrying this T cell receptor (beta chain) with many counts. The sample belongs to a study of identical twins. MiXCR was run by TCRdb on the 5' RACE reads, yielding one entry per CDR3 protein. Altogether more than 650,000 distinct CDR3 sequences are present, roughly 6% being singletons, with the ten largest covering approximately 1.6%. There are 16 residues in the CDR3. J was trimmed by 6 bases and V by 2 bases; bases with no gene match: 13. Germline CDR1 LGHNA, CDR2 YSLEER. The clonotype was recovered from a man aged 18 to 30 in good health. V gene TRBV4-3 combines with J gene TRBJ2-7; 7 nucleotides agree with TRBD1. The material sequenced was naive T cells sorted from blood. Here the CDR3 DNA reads TGCGCCAGCAGCCAAACCGGGACAGTAAGTTTTGGCGAGCAGTACTTC. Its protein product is CASSQTGTVSFGEQYF.